This T cell receptor (beta chain) comes out of a study of T cells after posttransplantation cyclophosphamide. Study outcomes and limitations: Skin or GI-infiltrating T cells shared few TRB sequences with blood. Later post-transplant blood repertoires were often dominated by donor CD8+ memory clones. Recipient CMV seropositivity and CMV reactivation strongly tracked TRB clonality.

On this clone itself: Its antigen is unknown.

Produced via immunoSEQ multiplex PCR; TCRdb's table is partial and in-frame only. The sample carries tens of thousands of clones, roughly 88% recorded once. The CDR3 runs 15 residues. Germline lookup yields CDR1 SQVTM and CDR2 ANQGSEA. With V trimmed by 1 base and J by 6 bases, 8 bases remained unmatched. This clonotype originated in a woman in her sixties or seventies with a blood cancer, CMV-positive, and with a related stem cell donor. The V and J genes are TRBV29-1 and TRBJ2-3; 9 nucleotides line up with TRBD2. The sequencing sample was made of PBMCs. DNA for the CDR3: TGCAGCGTTGAAGGGGTAGCGGGAGAGCTGGATACGCAGTATTTT. As protein: CSVEGVAGELDTQYF.